This TCR beta chain derives from a study of OX40 agonist ivuxolimab in advanced cancers. Study results and caveats: Dosing at 0.1 to 3.0 mg/kg was accompanied by clonal expansion of CD4+ and CD8+ blood T cells by week 6.

In regard to this clone: Its antigen is currently unknown.

Sequenced by immunoSEQ multiplex PCR; TCRdb stores in-frame clones only, minus some. The data hold under 80,000 clones, with 88% observed a single time. This specimen was CD4+ or CD8+ T cells sorted from blood, taken in a trial of the OX40 agonist ivuxolimab. This clonotype was obtained from an adult with an advanced solid tumor such as melanoma, head and neck, liver or kidney cancer.

The CDR3 here is CSAWRYEQYF. CDR3 coding DNA: TGCAGTGCTTGGAGGTACGAGCAGTACTTC. The chain carries TRBV20-1 and TRBJ2-7, with D maybe TRBD2 (5 bases). Germline loops: CDR1 DFQATT, CDR2 SNEGSKA (reference sequence). V lost 5 bases, J lost 4 bases, and 6 bases lay in between. The CDR3 contains 10 residues.